This entry features one T cell receptor (beta chain) sequence. This record comes from a study of Ad26.COV2.S vaccination and SARS-CoV-2 variants. Study-level information: Each vaccinee took Ad26.COV2.S intramuscularly, once or twice 56 days apart.

V was cut by 3 bases and J by 9 bases, with 9 bases left in between. From germline, CDR1 is DFQATT and CDR2 SNEGSKA (reference sequence). The CDR3 runs 11 residues. This table comes from immunoSEQ multiplex PCR, and its TCRdb copy is limited to in-frame clones, with some not included. The table has fewer than 600,000 clones, roughly nine tenths seen once. Indicated treatment: roughly 18 received Ad26.COV2.S at low or high dose, single or two shots; about 5 received placebo; per-sample allocation not given. Material that was analyzed had been drawn on day 63 after the first vaccine or placebo injection.

The sample in question was peripheral blood, obtained in a trial of Ad26.COV2.S vaccine versus placebo. The J gene is TRBJ2-1, the V gene TRBV20-1; D ambiguous. The sequence came from a person aged 18-60 years who received the Ad26.COV2.S COVID-19 vaccine or a placebo. CDR3 DNA: TGCAGTGCTAGTCCCACGGGTGAGCAGTTCTTC. Its translation: CSASPTGEQFF.